Each of the 2 T cell receptor beta chains below was sequenced from the same sample in a study of T cells after yellow fever vaccination. A single record per CDR3 protein comes from TCRdb applying MiXCR to the 5' RACE reads. The data hold just under 600,000 distinct CDR3 sequences, with about 14% observed a single time. Sample: PBMCs, taken on the day of the yellow fever booster vaccination. Receptors were obtained from a man younger than 45 who received the YFV17D yellow fever vaccine.

A remark on this clonotype: At one end the junction does not follow the germline gene, possibly because of a read error. The chain employs TRBV28 and TRBJ2-3; 7 bases agree with TRBD1. The CDR3 extends over 14 amino acids. The germline V gene has CDR1 MDHEN and CDR2 SYDVKM. The CDR3 nucleotides read TGTGCCAGCAGCTCGGGACAGCTCCATACGCAGTCGGATTTT. Translation: CASSSGQLHTQSDF.

This chain connects TRBV29-1 to TRBJ1-1; D gene uncertain. Trimming cost V 7 bases and J 0 bases, with 9 bases left between them. CDR1 and CDR2 (germline): SQVTM, ANQGSEA. The length of the CDR3 is 12 residues. The chain's CDR3 is CSAPDLNTEAFF. The CDR3 DNA follows: TGCAGCGCCCCGGATTTGAACACTGAAGCTTTCTTT.